A selection of T cell receptor beta chains follows, all from one sample in a study of T cells in Graves' hyperthyroidism and ophthalmopathy. TCRdb independently ran MiXCR on the multiplex PCR reads; one entry per CDR3 protein. The repertoire holds some 500,000 distinct CDR3 sequences, 24% seen once, with 11% in the top ten. The specimen sequenced was blood. The source is a woman aged 25 to 39 with Graves' ophthalmopathy. Both conserved end residues are part of each CDR3. D genes are given only for firm matches. Some rows mark clone size as missing; the rest say once, few, many or name a class of expanded clone.

j_gene: TRBJ2-5
d_gene: .
len: 14
abundance: .
v_gene: TRBV2
CDR3nt: TGTGCCAGCAGTGAAGGGCAGGATATTGAGACCCAGTACTTC
CDR3aa: CASSEGQDIETQYF

j_gene: TRBJ1-2
d_gene: TRBD1
len: 14
abundance: .
v_gene: TRBV6-1
CDR3nt: TGTGCCAGCAGTGATCAGGGGGTAGAAGCTGGCTACACCTTC
CDR3aa: CASSDQGVEAGYTF

j_gene: TRBJ2-7
d_gene: TRBD1
len: 15
abundance: many
v_gene: TRBV28
CDR3nt: TGTGCCAGCAGTGACAGGACAGGTCCCCTCTACGAGCAGTACTTC
CDR3aa: CASSDRTGPLYEQYF

j_gene: TRBJ2-7
d_gene: TRBD2
len: 15
abundance: many
v_gene: TRBV7-2
CDR3nt: TGTGCCAGCAGCTTAGGACTAGCGGGGGCCTACGAGCAGTACTTC
CDR3aa: CASSLGLAGAYEQYF

j_gene: TRBJ2-5
d_gene: .
len: 15
abundance: .
v_gene: TRBV20-1
CDR3nt: TGCAGTGCTAGTCGCGACCCCGAGGGGCAAGAGACCCAGTACTTC
CDR3aa: CSASRDPEGQETQYF

j_gene: TRBJ2-2
d_gene: TRBD2
len: 18
abundance: .
v_gene: TRBV7-3
CDR3nt: TGTGCCAGCAGCTTAAGCCACGTAGCGGGGGAGAACACCGGGGAGCTGTTTTTT
CDR3aa: CASSLSHVAGENTGELFF

j_gene: TRBJ1-2
d_gene: .
len: 15
abundance: .
v_gene: TRBV25-1
CDR3nt: TGTGCCAGCAGTGACAGGGAAGCTGTAAACTATGGCTACACCTTC
CDR3aa: CASSDREAVNYGYTF

j_gene: TRBJ1-1
d_gene: .
len: 14
abundance: .
v_gene: TRBV7-2
CDR3nt: TGTGCCAGCAGCCCCGTCGGGGGGGCGCGTGAAGCTTTCTTT
CDR3aa: CASSPVGGAREAFF

j_gene: TRBJ2-7
d_gene: TRBD1
len: 15
abundance: few
v_gene: TRBV6-1
CDR3nt: TGTGCCAGCGAAACAGGGGGACAGGGGGCCGACGAGCAGTACTTC
CDR3aa: CASETGGQGADEQYF

j_gene: TRBJ2-7
d_gene: .
len: 13
abundance: many
v_gene: TRBV6-1
CDR3nt: TGTGCCAGCAGCCCGGGGGCTGATTACGAGCAGTACTTC
CDR3aa: CASSPGADYEQYF

j_gene: TRBJ2-7
d_gene: .
len: 14
abundance: .
v_gene: TRBV6-5
CDR3nt: TGTGCCAGCAGTTACCGGGGGCTGACCCACGAGCAGTACTTC
CDR3aa: CASSYRGLTHEQYF

j_gene: TRBJ1-2
d_gene: TRBD1
len: 14
abundance: many
v_gene: TRBV7-9
CDR3nt: TGTGCCAGCAGCCCGGACAGGGCGGGCTATGGCTACACCTTC
CDR3aa: CASSPDRAGYGYTF

j_gene: TRBJ1-1
d_gene: TRBD1
len: 13
abundance: .
v_gene: TRBV20-1
CDR3nt: TGCAGTGCGTTTGACAGGGTTTTCACTGAAGCTTTCTTT
CDR3aa: CSAFDRVFTEAFF

j_gene: TRBJ1-2
d_gene: TRBD1
len: 14
abundance: many
v_gene: TRBV5-1
CDR3nt: TGCGCCAGCAGCTTTCCCGGGACAGGGACTGGCTACACCTTC
CDR3aa: CASSFPGTGTGYTF

j_gene: TRBJ1-2
d_gene: TRBD1
len: 12
abundance: many
v_gene: TRBV20-1
CDR3nt: TGCAGTGCTTTAGGGGGCGCTGGTGGCTACACCTTC
CDR3aa: CSALGGAGGYTF

j_gene: TRBJ2-7
d_gene: .
len: 15
abundance: many
v_gene: TRBV27
CDR3nt: TGTGCCAGCAGTTTAGACCTCGGCATGCCCTACGAGCAGTACTTC
CDR3aa: CASSLDLGMPYEQYF

j_gene: TRBJ1-2
d_gene: .
len: 12
abundance: many
v_gene: TRBV4-1
CDR3nt: TGCGCCAGCAGCCCACACGGGGATGGCTACACCTTC
CDR3aa: CASSPHGDGYTF

j_gene: TRBJ1-1
d_gene: .
len: 13
abundance: many
v_gene: TRBV6-1
CDR3nt: TGTGCCAGCAGTGAAGACCAGGACACTGAAGCTTTCTTT
CDR3aa: CASSEDQDTEAFF

j_gene: TRBJ2-6
d_gene: TRBD1
len: 17
abundance: once
v_gene: TRBV30
CDR3nt: TGTGCCTGTCAGCTAGGGACAGGGGTCTCTGGGGCCAACGTCCTGACTTTC
CDR3aa: CACQLGTGVSGANVLTF

j_gene: TRBJ1-1
d_gene: .
len: 14
abundance: few
v_gene: TRBV6-2/TRBV6-3
CDR3nt: TGTGCCAGCGCTACGATCCTAGGGACAACTGAAGCTTTCTTT
CDR3aa: CASATILGTTEAFF

j_gene: TRBJ1-2
d_gene: .
len: 14
abundance: many
v_gene: TRBV15
CDR3nt: TGTGCCACCAGCAGAGTTAGGGACGGCTATGGCTACACCTTC
CDR3aa: CATSRVRDGYGYTF

j_gene: TRBJ2-4
d_gene: .
len: 19
abundance: many
v_gene: TRBV6-2/TRBV6-3
CDR3nt: TGTGCCAGCAGTTTCCCATGGAGGGCCATCCAACTAGCCAAAAACATTCAGTACTTC
CDR3aa: CASSFPWRAIQLAKNIQYF

j_gene: TRBJ1-1
d_gene: .
len: 16
abundance: many
v_gene: TRBV6-5
CDR3nt: TGTGCCAGCAGTTACTCCGGGGGACCCCCGAACACTGAAGCTTTCTTT
CDR3aa: CASSYSGGPPNTEAFF

j_gene: TRBJ2-7
d_gene: TRBD2
len: 14
abundance: .
v_gene: TRBV2
CDR3nt: TGTGCCAGCGGTGTTCGCGGGGGGCCGCCCGAGCAGTGCTTC
CDR3aa: CASGVRGGPPEQCF

j_gene: TRBJ1-1
d_gene: .
len: 15
abundance: many
v_gene: TRBV5-1
CDR3nt: TGCGCCAGCAGCTTGGGCATGTGGCAGCCACCTGAAGCTTTCTTT
CDR3aa: CASSLGMWQPPEAFF

j_gene: TRBJ1-3
d_gene: .
len: 14
abundance: many
v_gene: TRBV29-1
CDR3nt: TGCAGCGTTGAAGCAGGGAGGTCTGGAAACACCATATATTTT
CDR3aa: CSVEAGRSGNTIYF

j_gene: TRBJ1-5
d_gene: .
len: 14
abundance: many
v_gene: TRBV4-2
CDR3nt: TGTGCCAGCAGCCAAGCGGGCCTTGGGCAGCCCCAGCATTTT
CDR3aa: CASSQAGLGQPQHF

j_gene: TRBJ1-1
d_gene: TRBD1
len: 14
abundance: .
v_gene: TRBV12-3/TRBV12-4
CDR3nt: TGTGCCAGCAGTCACACAGGGGGCGTCGGTGAAGCTTTCTTT
CDR3aa: CASSHTGGVGEAFF

j_gene: TRBJ1-2
d_gene: .
len: 14
abundance: many
v_gene: TRBV5-1
CDR3nt: TGCGCCAGCAGCTTAGCGGGGGCCCCCTATGGCTACACCTTC
CDR3aa: CASSLAGAPYGYTF

j_gene: TRBJ1-2
d_gene: TRBD1
len: 14
abundance: once
v_gene: TRBV27
CDR3nt: TGTGCCAGCGCATTCTCCGGGACAGTTCCCTGCTACACCTTC
CDR3aa: CASAFSGTVPCYTF

j_gene: TRBJ2-7
d_gene: .
len: 14
abundance: many
v_gene: TRBV27
CDR3nt: TGTGCCAGCAGTTTAACCGCAGGCTCCTACGAGCAGTACTTC
CDR3aa: CASSLTAGSYEQYF

j_gene: TRBJ1-2
d_gene: .
len: 12
abundance: many
v_gene: TRBV2
CDR3nt: TGTGCCAGCATTTCGGTTACTCCTGGCTACACCTTC
CDR3aa: CASISVTPGYTF

j_gene: TRBJ1-1
d_gene: .
len: 17
abundance: .
v_gene: TRBV18
CDR3nt: TGTGCCAGCTCACCAAAACAGCCCTACAAGATGGACACTGAAGCTTTCTTT
CDR3aa: CASSPKQPYKMDTEAFF

j_gene: TRBJ2-7
d_gene: .
len: 12
abundance: .
v_gene: TRBV14
CDR3nt: TGTGCCAGCAGCCCATGGTATAGATCCGGGTACTTC
CDR3aa: CASSPWYRSGYF

j_gene: TRBJ1-1
d_gene: .
len: 12
abundance: many
v_gene: TRBV6-1
CDR3nt: TGTGCCAGCATCTTCGCCGCAAGAGGAGCTTTCTTT
CDR3aa: CASIFAARGAFF

j_gene: TRBJ1-2
d_gene: .
len: 13
abundance: .
v_gene: TRBV6-1
CDR3nt: TGTGCCAGCAGTGAATCCCTTAACTATGGCTACACCTTC
CDR3aa: CASSESLNYGYTF

j_gene: TRBJ1-5
d_gene: TRBD1
len: 15
abundance: .
v_gene: TRBV6-1
CDR3nt: TGTGCCAGCAGTGGACAGGGACGTGGCAATCAGCCCCAGCATTTT
CDR3aa: CASSGQGRGNQPQHF

j_gene: TRBJ2-7
d_gene: TRBD1
len: 13
abundance: .
v_gene: TRBV20-1
CDR3nt: TGCAGTGCTAGTGGACAGGGGGTCTACGAGCAGTACTTC
CDR3aa: CSASGQGVYEQYF

j_gene: TRBJ1-2
d_gene: .
len: 15
abundance: .
v_gene: TRBV20-1
CDR3nt: TGCAGTGCTAGAGATTCTCTTTCCTGGGCTGATGGCTACACCTTC
CDR3aa: CSARDSLSWADGYTF

j_gene: TRBJ1-2
d_gene: .
len: 13
abundance: many
v_gene: TRBV6-5
CDR3nt: TGTGCCAGCAGTTACGGGCTGACGTATGGCTACACCTTC
CDR3aa: CASSYGLTYGYTF

j_gene: TRBJ2-5
d_gene: TRBD2
len: 16
abundance: many
v_gene: TRBV7-3
CDR3nt: TGTGCCAGCAGCTTAGGCGGGGGGGAATCCCAAGAGACCCAGTACTTC
CDR3aa: CASSLGGGESQETQYF

j_gene: TRBJ2-5
d_gene: .
len: 16
abundance: many
v_gene: TRBV11-2
CDR3nt: TGTGCCAGCAGAGGGGCTCTTGCGGACGGGGAAGAGACCCAGTACTTC
CDR3aa: CASRGALADGEETQYF

j_gene: TRBJ2-5
d_gene: .
len: 14
abundance: many
v_gene: TRBV6-5
CDR3nt: TGTGCCAGCACCGAACGGGCCCCCCGCGAGACCCAGTACTTC
CDR3aa: CASTERAPRETQYF

j_gene: TRBJ1-2
d_gene: .
len: 13
abundance: many
v_gene: TRBV12-3/TRBV12-4
CDR3nt: TGTGCCAGCAGTCTGGGGCGGGAAGGAGGCTACACCTTC
CDR3aa: CASSLGREGGYTF

j_gene: TRBJ2-7
d_gene: .
len: 15
abundance: .
v_gene: TRBV28
CDR3nt: TGTGCCAGCAACCCCGACGGCTCCATAGCCTACGAGCAGTACTTC
CDR3aa: CASNPDGSIAYEQYF

j_gene: TRBJ1-3
d_gene: .
len: 17
abundance: many
v_gene: TRBV4-3
CDR3nt: TGCGCCAGCAGCCAATCTCACCGGGACACCTATGGAAACACCATATATTTT
CDR3aa: CASSQSHRDTYGNTIYF

j_gene: TRBJ2-6
d_gene: .
len: 15
abundance: many
v_gene: TRBV12-3/TRBV12-4
CDR3nt: TGTGCCAGCAGTTTACTAGTGCCTGGGGCCAACGTCCTGACTTTC
CDR3aa: CASSLLVPGANVLTF

j_gene: TRBJ1-2
d_gene: .
len: 13
abundance: .
v_gene: TRBV7-2
CDR3nt: TGTGCCAGCAGCTTAGCGCGGAAGGGAACAAACACCTTC
CDR3aa: CASSLARKGTNTF

j_gene: TRBJ2-5
d_gene: TRBD2
len: 16
abundance: .
v_gene: TRBV9
CDR3nt: TGTGCCAGCAGCGTACTGGCGGGAGAAGGTCCAGAGACCCAGTACTTC
CDR3aa: CASSVLAGEGPETQYF

j_gene: TRBJ2-2
d_gene: TRBD1
len: 13
abundance: many
v_gene: TRBV18
CDR3nt: TGTGCCAGCTCACCACTGGACAGGGGCGCGCTGTTTTTT
CDR3aa: CASSPLDRGALFF

j_gene: TRBJ1-2
d_gene: .
len: 12
abundance: .
v_gene: TRBV12-3/TRBV12-4
CDR3nt: TGTGCCAGCAGCGAGTCAAACTATGGCTACACCTTC
CDR3aa: CASSESNYGYTF

j_gene: TRBJ2-7
d_gene: .
len: 13
abundance: many
v_gene: TRBV20-1
CDR3nt: TGCAGTGCTAGAGAACAGGGATCTAACGAGCAGTACTTC
CDR3aa: CSAREQGSNEQYF

j_gene: TRBJ2-7
d_gene: TRBD1
len: 17
abundance: few
v_gene: TRBV4-1
CDR3nt: TGCGCCAGCAGCCAAGCAGTAATCCGGGACAGGGGTGACGAGCAGTACTTC
CDR3aa: CASSQAVIRDRGDEQYF

j_gene: TRBJ2-2
d_gene: TRBD2
len: 15
abundance: .
v_gene: TRBV15
CDR3nt: TGTGCCACCAGTGGTAGCGGGAGTTACACCGGGGAGCTGTTTTTT
CDR3aa: CATSGSGSYTGELFF

j_gene: TRBJ2-7
d_gene: .
len: 12
abundance: few
v_gene: TRBV29-1
CDR3nt: TGCAGCGTTGAACAGGGAGTCCACGAGCAGTACTTC
CDR3aa: CSVEQGVHEQYF

j_gene: TRBJ2-7
d_gene: .
len: 13
abundance: many
v_gene: TRBV28
CDR3nt: TGTGCCAGCCTGGACACTGGAACCTACGAGCAGTACTTC
CDR3aa: CASLDTGTYEQYF

j_gene: TRBJ2-2
d_gene: .
len: 13
abundance: few
v_gene: TRBV6-1
CDR3nt: TGTGCCAGCAAGTGGAGCAGTTCCGGGGAGCTGTTTTTT
CDR3aa: CASKWSSSGELFF

j_gene: TRBJ2-7
d_gene: .
len: 15
abundance: many
v_gene: TRBV30
CDR3nt: TGTGCCTGGAGTGTATCGGGGGCAAAGATTTACGAGCAGTACTTC
CDR3aa: CAWSVSGAKIYEQYF

j_gene: TRBJ1-1
d_gene: .
len: 13
abundance: many
v_gene: TRBV6-2/TRBV6-3
CDR3nt: TGTGCCAGCACCTGGACGCCGACGGCTGAAGCTTTCTTT
CDR3aa: CASTWTPTAEAFF